This T cell receptor (beta chain) was observed in a study of monozygotic twins with inflammatory bowel disease. From germline, CDR1 is SGHVS and CDR2 FQNEAQ. The CDR3 extends over 16 amino acids. TCRdb re-called the 5' RACE reads; every CDR3 protein appears as one record, without DNA. Its listing shows approximately 110,000 distinct CDR3 sequences. This TCR came from a human donor with ulcerative colitis or Crohn's disease, or a healthy co-twin of an affected twin (not recorded which). The chain recombines TRBV7-8 with TRBJ1-3; TCRdb gives TRBD1 as the D gene, but with no DNA this cannot be confirmed. Material for sequencing was blood. Here the CDR3 reads CASSPLRDSERNTIYF.